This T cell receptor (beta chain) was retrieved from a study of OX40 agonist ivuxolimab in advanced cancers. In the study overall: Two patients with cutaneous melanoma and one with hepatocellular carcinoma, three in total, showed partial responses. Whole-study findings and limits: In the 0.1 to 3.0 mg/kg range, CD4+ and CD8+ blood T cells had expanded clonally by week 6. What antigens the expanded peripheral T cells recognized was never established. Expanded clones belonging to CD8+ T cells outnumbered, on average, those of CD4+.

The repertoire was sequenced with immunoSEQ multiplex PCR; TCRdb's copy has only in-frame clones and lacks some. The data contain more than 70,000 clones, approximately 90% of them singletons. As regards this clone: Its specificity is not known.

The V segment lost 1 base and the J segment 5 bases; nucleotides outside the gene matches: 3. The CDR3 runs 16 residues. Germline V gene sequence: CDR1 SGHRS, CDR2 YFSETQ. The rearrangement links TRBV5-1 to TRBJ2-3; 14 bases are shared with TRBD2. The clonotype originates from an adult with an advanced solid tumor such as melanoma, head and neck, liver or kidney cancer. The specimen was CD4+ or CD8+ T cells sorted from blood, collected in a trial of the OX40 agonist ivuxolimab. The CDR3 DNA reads TGCGCCAGCAGCTTGCGGACTAGCGGGGGGATAGATACGCAGTATTTT. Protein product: CASSLRTSGGIDTQYF.